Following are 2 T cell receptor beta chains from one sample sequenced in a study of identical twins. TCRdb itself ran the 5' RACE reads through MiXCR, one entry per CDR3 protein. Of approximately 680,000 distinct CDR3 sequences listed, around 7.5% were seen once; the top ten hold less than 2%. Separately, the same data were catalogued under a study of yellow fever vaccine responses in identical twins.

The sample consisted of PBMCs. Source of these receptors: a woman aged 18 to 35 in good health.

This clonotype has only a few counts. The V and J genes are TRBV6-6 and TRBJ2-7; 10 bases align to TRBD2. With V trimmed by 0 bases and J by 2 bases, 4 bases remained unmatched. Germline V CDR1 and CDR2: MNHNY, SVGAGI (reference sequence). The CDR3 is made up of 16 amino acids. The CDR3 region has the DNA TGTGCCAGCAGTTACTCGGTCCTAGCGGGAGCCTACGAGCAGTACTTC. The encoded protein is CASSYSVLAGAYEQYF.

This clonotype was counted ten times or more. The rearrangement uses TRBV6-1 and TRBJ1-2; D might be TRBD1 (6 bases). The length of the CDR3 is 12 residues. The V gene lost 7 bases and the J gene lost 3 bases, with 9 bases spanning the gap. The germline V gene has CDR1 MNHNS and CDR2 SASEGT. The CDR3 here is CASKDSYYGYTF. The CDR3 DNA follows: TGTGCCAGCAAGGACAGTTACTATGGCTACACCTTC.